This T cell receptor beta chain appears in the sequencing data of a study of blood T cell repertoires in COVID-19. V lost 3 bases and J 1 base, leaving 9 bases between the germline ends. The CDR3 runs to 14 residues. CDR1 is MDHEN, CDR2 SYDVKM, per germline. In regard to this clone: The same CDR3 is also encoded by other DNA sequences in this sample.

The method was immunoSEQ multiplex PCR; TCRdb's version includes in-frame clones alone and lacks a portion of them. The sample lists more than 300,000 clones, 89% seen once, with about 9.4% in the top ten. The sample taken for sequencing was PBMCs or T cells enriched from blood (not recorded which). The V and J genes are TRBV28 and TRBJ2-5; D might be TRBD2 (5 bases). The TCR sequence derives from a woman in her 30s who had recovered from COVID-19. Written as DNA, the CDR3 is TGTGCCAGCAGTTTCAGCGGCCCCCAAGAGACCCAGTACTTC. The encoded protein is CASSFSGPQETQYF.